Listed below are T cell receptor beta chains from one sample, sequenced in a study of OX40 agonist ivuxolimab in advanced cancers. Assay used: immunoSEQ multiplex PCR; TCRdb lists only in-frame clones, some missing. The sample comprises over 100,000 clones, approximately 90% of which are singletons, and 0.55% to 0.7% rests with the top ten. The starting material was CD4+ or CD8+ T cells sorted from blood, obtained in a trial of the OX40 agonist ivuxolimab. These receptors all stem from an adult with an advanced solid tumor such as melanoma, head and neck, liver or kidney cancer. The CDR3 runs from the conserved cysteine through the conserved F or W. Fields, in order: V gene, J gene, clone size, D gene, CDR3 DNA, CDR3 protein. A D gene is named only where the DNA matches it firmly. Not all rows give a size; the values are once, few, many and, for expanded clones, a class.

TRBV29-1,TRBJ2-7,-,-,TGCAGCGTTGACGGAGCAGGGCAAGAGCAGTACTTC,CSVDGAGQEQYF
TRBV6-6,TRBJ2-4,-,TRBD2,TGTGCCAGCAGTTCACCGGGTCTAGCGGCCCAAAACATTCAGTACTTC,CASSSPGLAAQNIQYF
TRBV2,TRBJ1-6,-,-,TGTGCCAGCATTATAGGCAGGAGTAATTCACCCCTCCACTTT,CASIIGRSNSPLHF
TRBV2,TRBJ2-1,-,TRBD1,TGTGCCAGCGGGACAGAGAGTTACAATGAGCAGTTCTTC,CASGTESYNEQFF
TRBV28,TRBJ2-2,once,-,TGTGCCAGCAGTTTACCCGCCAGGACCTCCACCGGGGAGCTGTTTTTT,CASSLPARTSTGELFF
TRBV6-5,TRBJ1-1,-,-,TGTGCCAGCACGGGTGGGAGGGGCACTGAAGCTTTCTTT,CASTGGRGTEAFF
TRBV25-1,TRBJ1-6,-,-,TGTGCCAGCAGTGTAGGGACGGGGGGCTATAATTCACCCCTCCACTTT,CASSVGTGGYNSPLHF
TRBV18,TRBJ2-5,-,-,TGTGCCAGCTCACCTAGAGAAGAGACCCAGTACTTC,CASSPREETQYF
TRBV28,TRBJ2-3,-,TRBD1,TGTGCCAGCAGTTGGGAGACAGGGTCTAGCACAGATACGCAGTATTTT,CASSWETGSSTDTQYF
TRBV19,TRBJ1-2,-,-,TGTGCCAGTACCACCTCCGCGACGGGAGACTATGGCTACACCTTC,CASTTSATGDYGYTF
TRBV4-1,TRBJ2-3,-,-,TGCGCCAGCAGCCAAGACCTGGGGGCCACAGATACGCAGTATTTT,CASSQDLGATDTQYF
TRBV11-3,TRBJ2-7,-,-,TGTGCCAGCAGCTTAGGGCAGGGGATCTACGAGCAGTACTTC,CASSLGQGIYEQYF
TRBV7-9,TRBJ1-4,-,-,TGTGCCAGCAGGGCCTCGGACTCCCTCAAGACTACTGAAAAACTGTTTTTT,CASRASDSLKTTEKLFF
TRBV5-1,TRBJ1-6,-,-,TGCGCCAGCAGCTTTCGTACAGCTCCCAGTTCACCCCTCCACTTT,CASSFRTAPSSPLHF
TRBV19,TRBJ1-2,-,TRBD1,TGTGCCAGCAGTTTGGGCCCCGGGACAGACTATGGCTACACCTTC,CASSLGPGTDYGYTF
TRBV28,TRBJ1-4,-,-,TGTGCCAGCAGGAGAGGGGGGAGCTCTGAAAAACTGTTTTTT,CASRRGGSSEKLFF